This TCR beta chain was retrieved from a study of glioma-infiltrating T cells. V lost 4 bases, J lost 7 bases, and 2 bases stayed unmatched. CDR3 length: 12 amino acids. This clonotype was observed a few times. Using RNA template, CDR3s of TCR alpha and beta were amplified with iRepertoire arm-PCR. Each CDR3 protein gets one entry after TCRdb re-called the multiplex PCR reads with MiXCR. The table lists under 150,000 distinct CDR3 sequences, 39% of them singletons. The chain couples TRBV12-3 or TRBV12-4 to TRBJ1-2; 8 bases map to TRBD1. Sequenced material: glioma tissue, nonneoplastic brain tissue, or PBMCs (not recorded which). This clonotype was obtained from a human donor with low-grade glioma or glioblastoma, undergoing nonglioma brain surgery, or in good health (not recorded which). CDR3 region: CASSSGGSGYTF. Here the CDR3 DNA reads TGTGCCAGCAGTTCAGGGGGCTCTGGCTACACCTTC.